The T cell receptor beta chain described here comes from a study of CD8 T cells in ankylosing spondylitis. The study's findings and limits: Roughly eight highly homologous variants made up a TCR beta motif, and this motif appeared characteristic of ankylosing spondylitis blood.

This CDR3 contains 14 residues. V was clipped by 6 bases and J by 4 bases; unmatched bases: 6. Germline CDR1 is DFQATT and CDR2 is SNEGSKA (reference sequence). The TCR beta libraries were generated through quantitative 5'-RACE incorporating molecular barcodes. Each CDR3 protein gets one entry after TCRdb re-called the 5' RACE reads with MiXCR. The data show some 240,000 distinct CDR3 sequences, more than 20% seen once. This clonotype has only a few counts. No antigen is known for it. This clonotype originated in a male donor with ankylosing spondylitis or in good health (not recorded which). Material for sequencing was blood, either unsorted or a sorted T cell fraction (not recorded which). The chain links TRBV20-1 to TRBJ2-2, with 9 bases aligning to TRBD2. The CDR3 DNA follows: TGCAGTGCGGTAGCGGGGGCCCTCACCGGGGAGCTGTTTTTT. It codes for CSAVAGALTGELFF.